Listed below are T cell receptor beta chains from one sample, sequenced in a study of blood T cell repertoires in COVID-19. Sequencing was performed with immunoSEQ multiplex PCR; in TCRdb, only in-frame clones are kept and a portion is missing. The sample has some 300,000 clones, around nine tenths seen once. The specimen was PBMCs or T cells enriched from blood (not recorded which). Receptors originate from a woman in her twenties or thirties who had recovered from COVID-19. Each CDR3 is given with its conserved first and last residue. D genes are given only for firm matches. Rows may omit the clone size; those that give it use once, few, many or a size class.

v_call	j_call	clone_size	d_call	cdr3_aa	cdr3_nt
TRBV19	TRBJ1-1	-	-	CASSILLYAGWNTEAFF	TGTGCCAGTAGTATTCTCCTTTATGCGGGGTGGAACACTGAAGCTTTCTTT
TRBV5-1	TRBJ2-7	-	-	CASSLLYDLAYEQYF	TGCGCCAGCAGCTTACTATACGATTTGGCGTACGAGCAGTACTTC
TRBV7-2	TRBJ2-7	-	TRBD2	CASNLLATPYEQYF	TGTGCCAGCAACTTACTAGCGACCCCCTACGAGCAGTACTTC
TRBV7-3	TRBJ2-7	-	TRBD1	CASSLDGTGITYEQYF	TGTGCCAGCAGCTTGGACGGGACAGGGATCACCTACGAGCAGTACTTC
TRBV2	TRBJ1-6	-	-	CASSPTLAPRNSPLHF	TGTGCCAGCAGCCCCACCCTAGCCCCACGAAATTCACCCCTCCACTTT
TRBV5-1	TRBJ2-1	-	TRBD2	CASSGVAGLYEQFF	TGCGCCAGCAGCGGGGTAGCGGGACTCTATGAGCAGTTCTTC
TRBV27	TRBJ2-3	-	TRBD1	CASSPRTGGLTDTQYF	TGTGCCAGCAGTCCCCGGACAGGGGGTCTTACAGATACGCAGTATTTT
TRBV19	TRBJ1-3	-	-	CASKIQGAGNTIYF	TGTGCCAGTAAGATCCAGGGCGCTGGAAACACCATATATTTT
TRBV18	TRBJ1-3	-	-	CASSPTNPLSSGNTIYF	TGTGCCAGCTCACCAACTAACCCCCTTAGCTCTGGAAACACCATATATTTT
TRBV27	TRBJ1-1	few	TRBD1	CASSPFPDRANTEAFF	TGTGCCAGCAGTCCCTTTCCGGACAGGGCGAACACTGAAGCTTTCTTT
TRBV28	TRBJ1-6	-	-	CASLSPTPYSYNSPLHF	TGTGCCAGCCTTTCCCCGACTCCGTACTCCTATAATTCACCCCTCCACTTT
TRBV7-2	TRBJ1-1	-	TRBD1	CASSFGQGARNTEAFF	TGTGCCAGCAGCTTTGGACAGGGGGCTCGGAACACTGAAGCTTTCTTT
TRBV6-5	TRBJ2-1	-	TRBD2	CASSLSTSGNEQFF	TGTGCCAGCAGTCTTTCGACTAGCGGCAATGAGCAGTTCTTC
TRBV28	TRBJ1-2	-	TRBD1	CASSLYRGGYGYTF	TGTGCCAGCAGTTTATACAGGGGCGGCTATGGCTACACCTTC
TRBV19	TRBJ1-1	-	-	CASSIGGSGNTEAFF	TGTGCCAGTAGTATAGGAGGGTCGGGGAACACTGAAGCTTTCTTT
TRBV4-2	TRBJ2-5	-	-	CASSQGGDQETQYF	TGTGCCAGCAGCCAAGGGGGGGACCAAGAGACCCAGTACTTC
TRBV29-1	TRBJ2-1	-	TRBD2	CSVEDTGGPSEQFF	TGCAGCGTTGAAGACACGGGAGGGCCCTCTGAGCAGTTCTTC
TRBV5-1	TRBJ1-2	-	-	CASSLGSELDGYTF	TGCGCCAGCAGCTTGGGTTCCGAACTTGATGGCTACACCTTC
TRBV7-2	TRBJ2-3	-	-	CASSLAAESTDTQYF	TGTGCCAGCAGCTTAGCTGCGGAGAGCACAGATACGCAGTATTTT
TRBV4-2	TRBJ2-7	-	TRBD2	CASSQADSGPSYEQYF	TGTGCCAGCAGCCAGGCTGATAGCGGGCCCTCCTACGAGCAGTACTTC
TRBV11-1	TRBJ2-2	-	TRBD2	CASSLGTSPPSGELFF	TGTGCCAGCAGCTTAGGGACTAGCCCACCGTCGGGGGAGCTGTTTTTT
TRBV6-2/TRBV6-3	TRBJ2-7	-	TRBD2	CASSVSGGSSYEQYF	TGTGCCAGCAGCGTCAGCGGGGGCAGCTCCTACGAGCAGTACTTC
TRBV30	TRBJ2-5	once	-	CAWSGRVGRKETQYF	TGTGCCTGGAGCGGTAGGGTGGGGCGAAAAGAGACCCAGTACTTC
TRBV7-8	TRBJ1-3	-	-	CASSLNGRVGNTIYF	TGTGCCAGCAGCTTAAACGGGAGGGTTGGAAACACCATATATTTT
TRBV5-1	TRBJ2-7	-	TRBD2	CASSLTLAVYEQYF	TGCGCCAGCAGCTTGACGCTAGCGGTCTACGAGCAGTACTTC
TRBV7-6	TRBJ1-1	-	-	CASSFGSTNEVNTEAFF	TGTGCCAGCAGCTTTGGCTCCACCAACGAGGTGAACACTGAAGCTTTCTTT
TRBV19	TRBJ1-1	few	-	CASRRELNTEAFF	TGTGCCAGTAGGAGGGAACTGAACACTGAAGCTTTCTTT
TRBV19	TRBJ1-2	-	-	CASRARSYGYTF	TGTGCCAGTAGGGCCAGGTCTTATGGCTACACCTTC
TRBV7-2	TRBJ2-1	-	-	CASSLALSPSGPRAGNEQFF	TGTGCCAGCAGCTTAGCGCTTTCTCCGTCAGGACCCAGGGCTGGCAATGAGCAGTTCTTC
TRBV13	TRBJ1-1	-	TRBD1	CASSRGGRRGEAFF	TGTGCCAGCAGCAGAGGGGGCCGTAGAGGTGAAGCTTTCTTT
TRBV10-2	TRBJ1-1	-	-	CASSPTGTTTEAFF	TGCGCCAGCAGTCCCACCGGGACAACGACTGAAGCTTTCTTT
TRBV13	TRBJ1-4	-	-	CASSSLLTQARGEKLFF	TGTGCCAGCAGCTCCCTGCTCACCCAAGCACGGGGAGAAAAACTGTTTTTT
TRBV3-1/TRBV3-2	TRBJ1-6	-	TRBD1	CASSQEAGGSPLHF	TGTGCCAGCAGCCAAGAGGCAGGGGGATCACCCCTCCACTTT
TRBV4-3	TRBJ1-1	-	TRBD1	CASSQDSEGQGKAFF	TGCGCCAGCAGCCAAGATTCGGAGGGACAGGGGAAAGCTTTCTTT
TRBV7-9	TRBJ1-5	-	-	CASSLDADNQPQHF	TGTGCCAGCAGCTTAGATGCAGACAATCAGCCCCAGCATTTT
TRBV29-1	TRBJ1-2	-	-	CSVDSTWQGTGYTF	TGCAGCGTTGATAGTACCTGGCAGGGAACTGGCTACACCTTC
TRBV4-1	TRBJ1-2	once	TRBD1	CASSQVGTGGFGYTF	TGCGCCAGCAGCCAAGTGGGGACAGGGGGCTTTGGCTACACCTTC
TRBV4-1	TRBJ2-1	-	-	CASSVETGTPNNEQFF	TGCGCCAGCAGCGTCGAAACCGGGACTCCCAACAATGAGCAGTTCTTC
TRBV6-6	TRBJ2-7	-	TRBD2	CASRKTSGPYEQYF	TGTGCCAGCAGGAAGACTAGCGGCCCCTACGAGCAGTACTTC
TRBV5-1	TRBJ1-6	once	TRBD1	CASSYTGDSPLHF	TGCGCCAGCAGCTACACAGGGGATTCACCCCTCCACTTT
TRBV6-2/TRBV6-3	TRBJ2-7	-	TRBD1	CASSYGTGAYEQYF	TGTGCCAGCAGTTACGGGACAGGGGCGTACGAGCAGTACTTC
TRBV19	TRBJ1-2	-	TRBD1	CASRGQGDPANYGYTF	TGTGCCAGTAGAGGACAGGGGGACCCAGCTAACTATGGCTACACCTTC
TRBV19	TRBJ2-7	-	-	CASSIAGSSYEQYF	TGTGCCAGTAGTATAGCCGGGAGTTCCTACGAGCAGTACTTC
TRBV10-3	TRBJ2-2	-	-	CAISDLANTGELFF	TGTGCCATCAGTGACCTAGCCAACACCGGGGAGCTGTTTTTT
TRBV7-9	TRBJ1-2	-	-	CASSLGIKVDNYGYTF	TGTGCCAGCAGCCTCGGGATAAAGGTCGATAACTATGGCTACACCTTC
TRBV14	TRBJ2-7	-	TRBD1	CASSQNPGQDYEQYF	TGTGCCAGCAGCCAAAATCCGGGACAGGACTACGAGCAGTACTTC
TRBV27	TRBJ1-5	-	TRBD1	CASTPTGGNQPQHF	TGTGCCAGCACCCCGACAGGGGGCAATCAGCCCCAGCATTTT